This is a list of T cell receptor beta chains from one sample in a study of blood T cells in healthy people across ages. Via MiXCR, TCRdb re-called the 5' RACE reads, giving one row per CDR3 protein. The data contain about 640,000 distinct CDR3 sequences, approximately 59% of them seen just once; the ten biggest clones take up about two fifths. The sample taken for sequencing was blood. Source of these receptors: a man in his 60s in good health. The CDR3 runs from the conserved cysteine through the conserved F or W. D genes are given only for firm matches. Part of the rows lack a size; the others show once, few, many or a class for expanded clones.

>TRBJ2-1|TRBD1|TRBV2|-
TGTGCCAGCAGCCCAAGCGGACAGGGACGGGATGAGCAGTTCTTC
CASSPSGQGRDEQFF
>TRBJ2-7|-|TRBV6-5|-
TGTGCCAGCAGTTACTCGATACGGTACGAGCAGTACTTC
CASSYSIRYEQYF
>TRBJ2-1|TRBD2|TRBV9|-
TGTGCCAGCGCCGGGGCGGGGGGCCGGTATGAGCAGTTCTTC
CASAGAGGRYEQFF
>TRBJ1-2|-|TRBV21-1|-
TGTGCCAGCAGCAAATCCGGGAGGACTAACTATGGCTACACCTTC
CASSKSGRTNYGYTF
>TRBJ2-5|TRBD1|TRBV12-3/TRBV12-4|-
TGTGCCAGCAGTCTCGGACAGGGGGGTTTCGAAGAGCAGTACTTC
CASSLGQGGFEEQYF
>TRBJ2-5|-|TRBV20-1|-
TGCAGTGCGGGGGAGTTGGGGTCTCGCGAGACCCAGTACTTC
CSAGELGSRETQYF
>TRBJ2-1|-|TRBV6-5|-
TGTGCCAGCAGCGCCGGGACGCCCCCCTACAATGAGCAGTTCTTC
CASSAGTPPYNEQFF
>TRBJ1-4|-|TRBV15|-
TGTGCCACCAGCAGACGTTTTCCAGGGGCAGCGGCTAATGAAAAACTGTTTTTT
CATSRRFPGAAANEKLFF
>TRBJ1-2|TRBD1|TRBV29-1|-
TGCAGCGCCCTCCTGACAGGGTCAGACGGCTACACCTTC
CSALLTGSDGYTF
>TRBJ2-1|-|TRBV12-3/TRBV12-4|-
TGTGCCAGCAGCCCCACCCGAGGGGGAAATGAGCAGTTCTTC
CASSPTRGGNEQFF
>TRBJ2-7|TRBD1|TRBV20-1|-
TGCAGTGCTCCCTCAGGGGGTACCTCCTACGAGCAGTACTTC
CSAPSGGTSYEQYF
>TRBJ2-3|TRBD2|TRBV10-2|-
TGCGCCAGCGCTAGCGGGGGGGCAGATACGCAGTATTTT
CASASGGADTQYF
>TRBJ2-1|TRBD2|TRBV20-1|-
TGCAGTGCTAGAGAGCGGGGGAAGCTAGACAATGAGCAGTTCTTC
CSARERGKLDNEQFF
>TRBJ1-6|-|TRBV20-1|-
TGCAGTACTCGAGGTGGAGGCTCCTATAATTCACCCCTCCACTTT
CSTRGGGSYNSPLHF
>TRBJ1-4|TRBD1|TRBV6-6|-
TGTGCCAGCAGGCCCTCGACAGGGCGGGAAAAACTGTTTTTT
CASRPSTGREKLFF
>TRBJ2-1|-|TRBV5-1|-
TGCGCCAGCAGCTTGGCCAGCGGCGGGGCAAGCAATGAGCAGTTCTTC
CASSLASGGASNEQFF
>TRBJ1-1|-|TRBV7-2|few
TGTGCCAGCAGTTGGACAGCGAACACTGAAGCTTTCTTT
CASSWTANTEAFF
>TRBJ2-1|-|TRBV5-1|-
TGCGCCAGCAGCCCCTCCGGGGCGGACAATGAGCAGTTCTTC
CASSPSGADNEQFF
>TRBJ2-3|-|TRBV7-8|-
TGTGCCAGCAGAACCGAGGGGTGGCCAGATACGCAGTATTTT
CASRTEGWPDTQYF
>TRBJ2-1|-|TRBV5-1|few
TGCGCCAGCAGCTTAGATCTAGGTAGTGAGCAGTTCTTC
CASSLDLGSEQFF
>TRBJ1-5|TRBD1|TRBV2|-
TGTGCCAGCAGTGAAGGGACAGGGGAAGGTAGGCCCCAGCATTTT
CASSEGTGEGRPQHF
>TRBJ2-5|-|TRBV20-1|once
TGCAGTGCTCCCCCCTCGGGCAGTCGATTTGAGACCCAGTACTTC
CSAPPSGSRFETQYF
>TRBJ1-1|-|TRBV5-1|-
TGCGCCAGCAGCTTGTCGGCCAGTAACACTGAAGCTTTCTTT
CASSLSASNTEAFF
>TRBJ1-5|-|TRBV29-1|-
TGCAGCGTTGGGGTCGGGAGCAATCAGCCCCAGCATTTT
CSVGVGSNQPQHF
>TRBJ1-2|TRBD1|TRBV20-1|few
TGCAGTGCTGAGGGGGAAACCGGGACAGCCCATGTGGGCTACACCTTC
CSAEGETGTAHVGYTF
>TRBJ2-3|-|TRBV4-1|-
TGCGCCAGCAACATGGGGGTTCCGGGGGGCACAGATACGCAGTATTTT
CASNMGVPGGTDTQYF
>TRBJ2-5|-|TRBV20-1|once
TGCAGTGCTAGGGAGCTCCTGAAGGGGACCCAGTACTTC
CSARELLKGTQYF
>TRBJ2-3|-|TRBV20-1|-
TGCAGTGCTATTGCCCTCCCTGCAGATACGCAGTATTTT
CSAIALPADTQYF
>TRBJ2-3|TRBD2|TRBV20-1|-
TGCAGTGCTCAACCCCGTAGCGGGGCTAGCACAGATACGCAGTATTTT
CSAQPRSGASTDTQYF
>TRBJ2-3|-|TRBV5-1|-
TGCGCCAGCAGCTCCAGGCAGGCGCAGTATTTT
CASSSRQAQYF
>TRBJ2-5|TRBD1|TRBV18|once
TGTGCCAGCTCATCGGGACAGGGCCCCGGGGAGACCCAGTACTTC
CASSSGQGPGETQYF
>TRBJ2-2|TRBD1|TRBV29-1|-
TGCAGCGTTGAAGTCACAGGGGCCGGGGAGCTGTTTTTT
CSVEVTGAGELFF
>TRBJ2-4|-|TRBV5-1|-
TGCGCCAGCAGCTTAGGACGACTAGTGGAGGCCAAAAACATTCAGTACTTC
CASSLGRLVEAKNIQYF
>TRBJ2-4|TRBD1|TRBV11-2|-
TGTGCCAGCAGCTCGGGACAGGGGGCGAACATTCAGTACTTC
CASSSGQGANIQYF
>TRBJ1-5|-|TRBV20-1|-
TGCAGTGCCAAAGAAGGCGGCAATCAGCCCCAGCATTTT
CSAKEGGNQPQHF
>TRBJ1-2|-|TRBV5-1|few
TGCGCCAGCAGCTTGGGCGGAGGACATGGCTACACCTTC
CASSLGGGHGYTF
>TRBJ2-7|TRBD1|TRBV29-1|-
TGCAGCGTTGAGGGTAACAGGGGGCCTGGCTACGAGCAGTACTTC
CSVEGNRGPGYEQYF
>TRBJ2-5|-|TRBV20-1|-
TGCAGTGCTAGTCTGCCGGGGGAAGAGACCCAGTACTTC
CSASLPGEETQYF
>TRBJ2-2|TRBD1|TRBV20-1|-
TGCAGTGCGCAAGACAGGGGCACCGGGGAGCTGTTTTTT
CSAQDRGTGELFF
>TRBJ1-5|TRBD1|TRBV20-1|-
TGCAGTGCTAGAGATCCGGACAGGGTAAGGGGTGGCAATCAGCCCCAGCATTTT
CSARDPDRVRGGNQPQHF
>TRBJ2-5|-|TRBV6-1|-
TGTGCCAGCAGGATCAAAGGGCGGGGCGAGACCCAGTACTTC
CASRIKGRGETQYF
>TRBJ2-5|TRBD2|TRBV5-1|-
TGCGCCAGCAGCTTGGACCCCGGGGAGGGAGAGACCCAGTACTTC
CASSLDPGEGETQYF
>TRBJ2-7|TRBD1|TRBV28|-
TGTGCCAGCAGTCCTTCCCGACAGGGAACCTACGAGCAGTACTTC
CASSPSRQGTYEQYF
>TRBJ2-1|-|TRBV29-1|-
TGCAGCGGACTAGGGGACGGGGACAATGAGCAGTTCTTC
CSGLGDGDNEQFF
>TRBJ2-7|TRBD2|TRBV4-1|-
TGCGCCAGCAGCCACCCAACCGGGACTAGCGGCTACGAGCAGTACTTC
CASSHPTGTSGYEQYF
>TRBJ2-1|-|TRBV15|-
TGTGCCACCAGCAGAGATCAAGGGGTACAAGAGACCCAGTTCTTC
CATSRDQGVQETQFF
>TRBJ2-4|-|TRBV15|-
TGTGCCACCAGCAGAGCAGTCTCCTCTAGTGGCATTCAGTACTTC
CATSRAVSSSGIQYF
>TRBJ2-3|TRBD2|TRBV7-7|-
TGTGCCAGCAGCCTCGGCAGCGGGGGGATCACAGATACGCAGTATTTT
CASSLGSGGITDTQYF